This is a list of T cell receptor beta chains from one sample in a study of cytomegalovirus exposure and HLA in healthy donors. Profiled with immunoSEQ multiplex PCR; TCRdb holds only in-frame clones, not every one. The sample includes around 150,000 clones, about 65% of them seen just once. Specimen: PBMCs. These receptors were taken from a young woman in good health and CMV-seropositive. The CDR3 runs from the conserved cysteine through the conserved F or W. Fields, in order: CDR3 length, D gene, clone size, J gene, V gene, CDR3 protein, CDR3 DNA. A D gene is named only where the DNA matches it firmly. Size is omitted from some rows. Given values are once, few, many or a class for expanded clones.

cdr3_length: 15
d_call: -
clone_size: -
j_call: TRBJ2-5
v_call: TRBV4-2
cdr3_aa: CASSQGSSGQETQYF
cdr3_nt: TGTGCCAGCAGCCAAGGTAGCAGCGGGCAAGAGACCCAGTACTTC

cdr3_length: 15
d_call: TRBD2
clone_size: -
j_call: TRBJ2-5
v_call: TRBV7-9
cdr3_aa: CASSLFGGVAETQYF
cdr3_nt: TGTGCCAGCAGCTTATTCGGGGGGGTCGCGGAGACCCAGTACTTC

cdr3_length: 14
d_call: -
clone_size: -
j_call: TRBJ2-7
v_call: TRBV10-3
cdr3_aa: CAISESQGIDEQYF
cdr3_nt: TGTGCCATCAGTGAGTCCCAGGGGATCGACGAGCAGTACTTC

cdr3_length: 11
d_call: TRBD2
clone_size: -
j_call: TRBJ2-7
v_call: TRBV6-5
cdr3_aa: CGAGGPHEQYF
cdr3_nt: TGTGGGGCGGGAGGGCCCCACGAGCAGTACTTC

cdr3_length: 15
d_call: TRBD1
clone_size: -
j_call: TRBJ2-7
v_call: TRBV29-1
cdr3_aa: CSVREGTGGFYEQYF
cdr3_nt: TGCAGCGTTCGTGAGGGGACAGGGGGGTTCTACGAGCAGTACTTC

cdr3_length: 12
d_call: -
clone_size: -
j_call: TRBJ1-1
v_call: TRBV6-5
cdr3_aa: CASSYSGGEAFF
cdr3_nt: TGTGCCAGCAGTTACTCGGGAGGGGAAGCTTTCTTT

cdr3_length: 13
d_call: -
clone_size: -
j_call: TRBJ2-2
v_call: TRBV30
cdr3_aa: CAWMMRLAGELFF
cdr3_nt: TGTGCCTGGATGATGAGGCTAGCCGGGGAGCTGTTTTTT

cdr3_length: 15
d_call: TRBD1
clone_size: -
j_call: TRBJ2-2
v_call: TRBV9
cdr3_aa: CASSVGDRAAGELFF
cdr3_nt: TGTGCCAGCAGCGTAGGGGACAGGGCGGCCGGGGAGCTGTTTTTT

cdr3_length: 14
d_call: -
clone_size: -
j_call: TRBJ1-6
v_call: TRBV28
cdr3_aa: CASSSYPNNSPLHF
cdr3_nt: TGTGCCAGCAGCTCCTACCCGAATAATTCACCCCTCCACTTT

cdr3_length: 14
d_call: -
clone_size: -
j_call: TRBJ2-1
v_call: TRBV7-6
cdr3_aa: CASSLGTLGNEQFF
cdr3_nt: TGTGCCAGCAGCTTAGGGACTCTAGGGAATGAGCAGTTCTTC

cdr3_length: 14
d_call: TRBD1
clone_size: -
j_call: TRBJ2-7
v_call: TRBV30
cdr3_aa: CAWGQGQGYVEQYF
cdr3_nt: TGTGCCTGGGGGCAGGGACAGGGTTATGTCGAGCAGTACTTC

cdr3_length: 14
d_call: -
clone_size: -
j_call: TRBJ1-1
v_call: TRBV6-5
cdr3_aa: CASSFGQLNTEAFF
cdr3_nt: TGTGCCAGCAGTTTCGGACAGCTGAACACTGAAGCTTTCTTT

cdr3_length: 14
d_call: TRBD1
clone_size: -
j_call: TRBJ2-3
v_call: TRBV11-2
cdr3_aa: CASSLLIPGTEEYF
cdr3_nt: TGTGCCAGCAGCTTACTTATCCCCGGGACAGAGGAGTATTTT

cdr3_length: 16
d_call: -
clone_size: -
j_call: TRBJ2-1
v_call: TRBV30
cdr3_aa: CAWGRVGGPIWREQFF
cdr3_nt: TGTGCCTGGGGGCGAGTCGGGGGGCCCATCTGGAGGGAGCAGTTCTTC

cdr3_length: 14
d_call: TRBD1
clone_size: once
j_call: TRBJ1-6
v_call: TRBV27
cdr3_aa: CATTTGLKNSPLHF
cdr3_nt: TGTGCCACCACGACAGGGTTGAAGAATTCACCCCTCCACTTT

cdr3_length: 14
d_call: TRBD1
clone_size: -
j_call: TRBJ2-7
v_call: TRBV7-9
cdr3_aa: CASSLGQGNHEQYF
cdr3_nt: TGTGCCAGCAGCTTGGGACAGGGGAACCACGAGCAGTACTTC

cdr3_length: 16
d_call: TRBD2
clone_size: -
j_call: TRBJ2-3
v_call: TRBV6-1
cdr3_aa: CASSELAGVSTDTQYF
cdr3_nt: TGTGCCAGCAGTGAATTGGCGGGAGTGAGCACAGATACGCAGTATTTT

cdr3_length: 14
d_call: TRBD1
clone_size: -
j_call: TRBJ1-4
v_call: TRBV19
cdr3_aa: CASTGQGGGEKLFF
cdr3_nt: TGTGCCAGCACGGGACAGGGGGGCGGTGAAAAACTGTTTTTT

cdr3_length: 16
d_call: -
clone_size: -
j_call: TRBJ1-2
v_call: TRBV4-3
cdr3_aa: CASSRRQESPNYGYTF
cdr3_nt: TGCGCCAGCAGCCGAAGACAGGAATCGCCCAACTATGGCTACACCTTC

cdr3_length: 13
d_call: -
clone_size: once
j_call: TRBJ1-1
v_call: TRBV2
cdr3_aa: CASERQKSTEAFF
cdr3_nt: TGTGCCAGCGAGAGACAGAAGAGCACTGAAGCTTTCTTT

cdr3_length: 15
d_call: -
clone_size: -
j_call: TRBJ1-2
v_call: TRBV7-9
cdr3_aa: CASSFIRGESYGYTF
cdr3_nt: TGTGCCAGCAGCTTTATCCGGGGGGAATCTTATGGCTACACCTTC

cdr3_length: 13
d_call: -
clone_size: -
j_call: TRBJ1-5
v_call: TRBV30
cdr3_aa: CAWSVQGNQPQHF
cdr3_nt: TGTGCCTGGAGTGTTCAGGGGAATCAGCCCCAGCATTTT

cdr3_length: 15
d_call: TRBD1
clone_size: -
j_call: TRBJ2-7
v_call: TRBV6-5
cdr3_aa: CASSTTGTGVHEQYF
cdr3_nt: TGTGCCAGCAGCACTACCGGGACAGGGGTCCACGAGCAGTACTTC

cdr3_length: 15
d_call: TRBD1
clone_size: few
j_call: TRBJ2-7
v_call: TRBV4-1
cdr3_aa: CASSQGQGKAYEQYF
cdr3_nt: TGCGCCAGCAGCCAAGGACAGGGAAAGGCCTACGAGCAGTACTTC

cdr3_length: 15
d_call: -
clone_size: -
j_call: TRBJ2-3
v_call: TRBV19
cdr3_aa: CASLSRVGSPDTQYF
cdr3_nt: TGTGCCAGCCTGTCCAGGGTCGGTAGTCCGGATACGCAGTATTTT

cdr3_length: 15
d_call: -
clone_size: once
j_call: TRBJ1-5
v_call: TRBV6-6
cdr3_aa: CASSYGQSSNQPQHF
cdr3_nt: TGTGCCAGCAGTTACGGACAGTCTAGCAATCAGCCCCAGCATTTT

cdr3_length: 12
d_call: -
clone_size: few
j_call: TRBJ2-5
v_call: TRBV13
cdr3_aa: CASSWGTETQYF
cdr3_nt: TGTGCCAGCAGCTGGGGCACGGAGACCCAGTACTTC

cdr3_length: 15
d_call: -
clone_size: -
j_call: TRBJ2-1
v_call: TRBV14
cdr3_aa: CASSPQGGVYNEQFF
cdr3_nt: TGTGCCAGCAGCCCCCAAGGGGGGGTCTACAATGAGCAGTTCTTC

cdr3_length: 17
d_call: TRBD2
clone_size: -
j_call: TRBJ2-1
v_call: TRBV6-4
cdr3_aa: CASSENLGLAGGREQFF
cdr3_nt: TGTGCCAGCAGTGAAAACCTCGGGCTAGCGGGAGGTCGTGAGCAGTTCTTC

cdr3_length: 16
d_call: -
clone_size: -
j_call: TRBJ1-2
v_call: TRBV18
cdr3_aa: CASSPLLRTENYGYTF
cdr3_nt: TGTGCCAGCTCACCACTGTTGAGGACAGAAAACTATGGCTACACCTTC

cdr3_length: 12
d_call: -
clone_size: -
j_call: TRBJ2-7
v_call: TRBV6-1
cdr3_aa: CASSETAGEQYF
cdr3_nt: TGTGCCAGCAGTGAGACAGCTGGCGAGCAGTACTTC

cdr3_length: 16
d_call: TRBD2
clone_size: -
j_call: TRBJ2-1
v_call: TRBV19
cdr3_aa: CASSSTSGGTYNEQFF
cdr3_nt: TGTGCCAGTAGTTCGACTAGCGGGGGGACCTACAATGAGCAGTTCTTC

cdr3_length: 13
d_call: TRBD1
clone_size: -
j_call: TRBJ1-6
v_call: TRBV18
cdr3_aa: CASSPDRGSPLHF
cdr3_nt: TGTGCCAGCTCACCGGACAGGGGGTCACCCCTCCACTTT

cdr3_length: 14
d_call: -
clone_size: -
j_call: TRBJ1-4
v_call: TRBV5-6
cdr3_aa: CASSLQGRGRKLFF
cdr3_nt: TGTGCCAGCAGCTTGCAGGGGCGAGGTAGAAAACTGTTTTTT

cdr3_length: 14
d_call: -
clone_size: -
j_call: TRBJ1-4
v_call: TRBV15
cdr3_aa: CATGRGGGYEKLFF
cdr3_nt: TGTGCCACCGGGCGGGGGGGTGGTTATGAAAAACTGTTTTTT

cdr3_length: 16
d_call: TRBD2
clone_size: -
j_call: TRBJ2-1
v_call: TRBV5-1
cdr3_aa: CASSLGLADPNPEQFF
cdr3_nt: TGCGCCAGCAGCCTCGGACTAGCGGACCCTAACCCCGAGCAGTTCTTC

cdr3_length: 14
d_call: -
clone_size: few
j_call: TRBJ1-1
v_call: TRBV6-5
cdr3_aa: CASVGRGKTGEAFF
cdr3_nt: TGTGCCAGCGTGGGTAGGGGGAAAACTGGGGAGGCTTTCTTT

cdr3_length: 13
d_call: TRBD1
clone_size: few
j_call: TRBJ1-4
v_call: TRBV6-5
cdr3_aa: CASRYRGREKLFF
cdr3_nt: TGTGCCAGCAGGTACAGGGGTAGAGAAAAACTGTTTTTT

cdr3_length: 13
d_call: TRBD2
clone_size: -
j_call: TRBJ2-2
v_call: TRBV29-1
cdr3_aa: CSVVRREPRELFF
cdr3_nt: TGCAGCGTTGTGCGGCGGGAGCCGAGGGAGCTGTTTTTT

cdr3_length: 17
d_call: -
clone_size: -
j_call: TRBJ2-1
v_call: TRBV5-1
cdr3_aa: CASSPQTTGTFYNEQFF
cdr3_nt: TGCGCCAGCTCCCCCCAAACTACCGGCACATTCTACAATGAGCAGTTCTTC

cdr3_length: 17
d_call: TRBD2
clone_size: -
j_call: TRBJ2-1
v_call: TRBV15
cdr3_aa: CATSRDWTSGSFNEQFF
cdr3_nt: TGTGCCACCAGCAGAGATTGGACTAGCGGGAGTTTCAATGAGCAGTTCTTC

cdr3_length: 14
d_call: -
clone_size: once
j_call: TRBJ1-4
v_call: TRBV28
cdr3_aa: CASRRTATNEKLFF
cdr3_nt: TGTGCCAGCAGACGGACAGCCACTAATGAAAAACTGTTTTTT

cdr3_length: 17
d_call: -
clone_size: -
j_call: TRBJ2-1
v_call: TRBV9
cdr3_aa: CASSNHPDSTSYNEQFF
cdr3_nt: TGTGCCAGCAGCAATCACCCGGACAGTACATCCTACAATGAGCAGTTCTTC

cdr3_length: 19
d_call: TRBD1
clone_size: -
j_call: TRBJ1-1
v_call: TRBV28
cdr3_aa: CASSATGLVAFWLNTEAFF
cdr3_nt: TGTGCCAGCAGTGCGACAGGGCTTGTGGCTTTCTGGCTTAACACTGAAGCTTTCTTT

cdr3_length: 17
d_call: TRBD1
clone_size: -
j_call: TRBJ2-6
v_call: TRBV7-9
cdr3_aa: CASSSGQGLSGANVLTF
cdr3_nt: TGTGCCAGCAGCTCGGGACAGGGTTTATCTGGGGCCAACGTCCTGACTTTC

cdr3_length: 15
d_call: TRBD1
clone_size: -
j_call: TRBJ2-2
v_call: TRBV30
cdr3_aa: CAWRTQGAGTGELFF
cdr3_nt: TGTGCCTGGAGGACACAGGGGGCGGGCACCGGGGAGCTGTTTTTT

cdr3_length: 16
d_call: TRBD1
clone_size: once
j_call: TRBJ1-3
v_call: TRBV27
cdr3_aa: CASSTRQGGSGNTIYF
cdr3_nt: TGTGCCAGCAGTACGCGACAGGGGGGCTCTGGAAACACCATATATTTT

cdr3_length: 15
d_call: -
clone_size: -
j_call: TRBJ2-7
v_call: TRBV5-4
cdr3_aa: CASSLESRARDEQYF
cdr3_nt: TGTGCCAGCAGCTTGGAGTCGAGGGCTCGCGACGAGCAGTACTTC

cdr3_length: 16
d_call: TRBD1
clone_size: -
j_call: TRBJ2-5
v_call: TRBV27
cdr3_aa: CASSLFGTGGPAEQYF
cdr3_nt: TGTGCCAGCAGTTTATTTGGGACAGGGGGCCCAGCGGAGCAGTACTTC

cdr3_length: 15
d_call: TRBD1
clone_size: -
j_call: TRBJ1-2
v_call: TRBV27
cdr3_aa: CASSLNQGGNYGYTF
cdr3_nt: TGTGCCAGCAGTTTAAATCAGGGGGGAAACTATGGCTACACCTTC

cdr3_length: 17
d_call: TRBD2
clone_size: -
j_call: TRBJ2-3
v_call: TRBV19
cdr3_aa: CASSPGLAGRSTDTQYF
cdr3_nt: TGTGCCAGTAGTCCCGGACTAGCCGGACGAAGCACAGATACGCAGTATTTT

cdr3_length: 17
d_call: -
clone_size: -
j_call: TRBJ2-4
v_call: TRBV4-2
cdr3_aa: CASSQDPGSGTKNIQYF
cdr3_nt: TGTGCCAGCAGCCAAGATCCGGGGAGTGGGACCAAAAACATTCAGTACTTC

cdr3_length: 16
d_call: TRBD2
clone_size: once
j_call: TRBJ2-3
v_call: TRBV13
cdr3_aa: CASSPSGGASPDTQYF
cdr3_nt: TGTGCCAGCAGCCCAAGCGGGGGGGCATCCCCAGATACGCAGTATTTT

cdr3_length: 15
d_call: TRBD1
clone_size: -
j_call: TRBJ2-7
v_call: TRBV6-5
cdr3_aa: CASSYSRDSFYEQYF
cdr3_nt: TGTGCCAGCAGTTACTCACGGGACAGCTTCTACGAGCAGTACTTC

cdr3_length: 16
d_call: TRBD2
clone_size: -
j_call: TRBJ2-1
v_call: TRBV4-2
cdr3_aa: CASSQRLAGGLNEQFF
cdr3_nt: TGTGCCAGCAGCCAGAGACTAGCGGGGGGGTTAAATGAGCAGTTCTTC